This TCR beta chain was identified during a study of blood T cells in healthy people across ages. Study conclusions and caveats: Per million T cells, TCR beta diversity dropped roughly linearly as age increased.

As for this clonotype: Its specificity is not known.

Using a J-beta primer mix together with a sample-barcoded 5' primer, a second PCR was run for about 7 to 12 cycles. TCRdb itself ran the 5' RACE reads through MiXCR, one entry per CDR3 protein. The sample shows about 640,000 distinct CDR3 sequences, roughly 30% of them seen only once. V was trimmed by 5 bases and J by 7 bases, leaving 20 bases between them. The CDR3 is made up of 15 amino acids. Germline-derived CDR1 and CDR2 are SGHTA and FQGNSA. The TCR sequence derives from an elderly woman in good health. V usage is TRBV7-2 and J usage is TRBJ2-5; D tentatively fits TRBD1 or TRBD2 (6 bases each). The specimen was blood. For the CDR3, the DNA is TGTGCCAGCAGCCCGCAGGGAGGAGAGGGGGGGACCCAGTACTTC. This encodes CASSPQGGEGGTQYF.